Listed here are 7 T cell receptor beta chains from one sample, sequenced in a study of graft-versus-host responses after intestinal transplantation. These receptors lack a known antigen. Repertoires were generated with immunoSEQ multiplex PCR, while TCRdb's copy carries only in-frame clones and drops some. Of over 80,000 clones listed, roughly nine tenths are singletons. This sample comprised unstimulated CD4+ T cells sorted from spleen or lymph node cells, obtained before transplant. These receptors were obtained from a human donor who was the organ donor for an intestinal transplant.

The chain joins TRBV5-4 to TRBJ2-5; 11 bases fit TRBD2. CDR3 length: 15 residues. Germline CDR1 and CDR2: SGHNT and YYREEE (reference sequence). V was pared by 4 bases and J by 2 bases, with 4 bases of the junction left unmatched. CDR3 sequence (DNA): TGTGCCAGCAGCCCGGGACTAGCGGCTCAAGAGACCCAGTACTTC. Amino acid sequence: CASSPGLAAQETQYF.

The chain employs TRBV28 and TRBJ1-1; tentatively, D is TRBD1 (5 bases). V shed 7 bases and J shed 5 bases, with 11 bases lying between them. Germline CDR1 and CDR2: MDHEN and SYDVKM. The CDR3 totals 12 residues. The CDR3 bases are TGTGCCAGCAACGGGCGGGGGACTGAAGCTTTCTTT. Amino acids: CASNGRGTEAFF.

The CDR3 DNA sequence: TGTGCCAGCAGCTCAGCGGGGGGAGACGAGCAGTACTTC. Its protein product is CASSSAGGDEQYF. The J gene is TRBJ2-7, the V gene TRBV7-9, with TRBD2 matching over 9 bases. The germline gives CDR1 SEHNR, CDR2 FQNEAQ (reference sequence). The CDR3 contains 13 residues. The ends lost 4 bases at V and 5 bases at J; junction bases unmatched: 3. Full variable domain (rest looked up from reference TRBV7-9 and TRBJ2-7): DTGVSQNPRHKITKRGQNVTFRCDPISEHNRLYWYRQTLGQGPEFLTYFQNEAQLEKSRLLSDRFSAERPKGSFSTLEIQRTEQGDSAMYLCASSSAGGDEQYFGPGTRLTVT.

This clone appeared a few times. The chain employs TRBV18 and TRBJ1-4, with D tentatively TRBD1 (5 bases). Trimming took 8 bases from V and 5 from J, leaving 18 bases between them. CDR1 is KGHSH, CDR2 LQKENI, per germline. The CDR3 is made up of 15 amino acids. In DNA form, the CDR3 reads TGTGCCAGCGCTACTCAGGGTAAACCAAATGAAAAACTGTTTTTT. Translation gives CASATQGKPNEKLFF.

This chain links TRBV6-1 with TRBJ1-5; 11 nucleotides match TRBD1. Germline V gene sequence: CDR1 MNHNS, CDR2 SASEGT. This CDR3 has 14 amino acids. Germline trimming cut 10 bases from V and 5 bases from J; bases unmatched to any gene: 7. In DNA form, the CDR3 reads TGTGCCACCGCAGGACAGGGGGCTTATCAGCCCCAGCATTTT. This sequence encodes CATAGQGAYQPQHF.

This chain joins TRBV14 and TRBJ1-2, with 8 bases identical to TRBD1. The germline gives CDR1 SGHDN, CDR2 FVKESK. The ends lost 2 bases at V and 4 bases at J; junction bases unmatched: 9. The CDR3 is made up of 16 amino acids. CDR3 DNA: TGTGCCAGCAGCCAACTTCGGACAGGGAAGAGCTATGGCTACACCTTC. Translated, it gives CASSQLRTGKSYGYTF. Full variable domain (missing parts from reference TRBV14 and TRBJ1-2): EAGVTQFPSHSVIEKGQTVTLRCDPISGHDNLYWYRRVMGKEIKFLLHFVKESKQDESGMPNNRFLAERTGGTYSTLKVQPAELEDSGVYFCASSQLRTGKSYGYTFGSGTRLTVV.

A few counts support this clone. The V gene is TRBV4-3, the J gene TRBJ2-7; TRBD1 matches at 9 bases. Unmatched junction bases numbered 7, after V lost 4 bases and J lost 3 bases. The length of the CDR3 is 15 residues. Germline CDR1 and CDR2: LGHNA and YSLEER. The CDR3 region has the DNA TGCGCCAGCAGCCCCTCCGGGACAGGGAACTACGAGCAGTACTTC. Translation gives CASSPSGTGNYEQYF.